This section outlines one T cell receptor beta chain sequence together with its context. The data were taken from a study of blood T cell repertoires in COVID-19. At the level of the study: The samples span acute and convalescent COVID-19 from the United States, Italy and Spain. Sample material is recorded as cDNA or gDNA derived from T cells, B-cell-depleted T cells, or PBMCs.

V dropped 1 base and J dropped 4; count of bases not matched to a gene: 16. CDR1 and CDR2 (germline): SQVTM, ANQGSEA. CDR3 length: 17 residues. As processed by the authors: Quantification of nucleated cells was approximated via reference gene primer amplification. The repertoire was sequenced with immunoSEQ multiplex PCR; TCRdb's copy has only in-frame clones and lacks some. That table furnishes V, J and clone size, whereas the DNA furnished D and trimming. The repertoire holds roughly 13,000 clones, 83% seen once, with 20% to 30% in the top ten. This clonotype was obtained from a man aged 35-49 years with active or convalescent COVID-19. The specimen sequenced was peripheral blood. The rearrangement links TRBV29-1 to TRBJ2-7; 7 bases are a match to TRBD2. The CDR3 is CSVEVTGGGKSLYEQYF. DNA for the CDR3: TGCAGCGTTGAAGTAACGGGAGGCGGGAAGTCTCTATACGAGCAGTACTTC.